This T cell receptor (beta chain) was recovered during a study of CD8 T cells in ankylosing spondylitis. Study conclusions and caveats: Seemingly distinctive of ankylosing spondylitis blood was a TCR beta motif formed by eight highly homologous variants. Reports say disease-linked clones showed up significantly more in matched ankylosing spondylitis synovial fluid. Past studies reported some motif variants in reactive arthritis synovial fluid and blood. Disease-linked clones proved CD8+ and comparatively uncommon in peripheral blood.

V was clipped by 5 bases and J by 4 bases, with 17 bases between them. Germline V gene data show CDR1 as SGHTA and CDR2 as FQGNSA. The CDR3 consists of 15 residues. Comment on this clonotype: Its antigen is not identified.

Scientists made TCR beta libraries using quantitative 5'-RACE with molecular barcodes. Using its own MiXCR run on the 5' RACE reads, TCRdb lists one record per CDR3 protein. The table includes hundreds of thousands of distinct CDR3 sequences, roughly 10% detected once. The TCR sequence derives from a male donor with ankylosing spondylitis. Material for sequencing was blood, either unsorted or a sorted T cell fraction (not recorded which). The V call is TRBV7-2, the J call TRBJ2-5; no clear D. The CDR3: CASSPQTSWGETQYF. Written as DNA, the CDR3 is TGTGCCAGCAGCCCGCAGACTTCCTGGGGAGAGACCCAGTACTTC.